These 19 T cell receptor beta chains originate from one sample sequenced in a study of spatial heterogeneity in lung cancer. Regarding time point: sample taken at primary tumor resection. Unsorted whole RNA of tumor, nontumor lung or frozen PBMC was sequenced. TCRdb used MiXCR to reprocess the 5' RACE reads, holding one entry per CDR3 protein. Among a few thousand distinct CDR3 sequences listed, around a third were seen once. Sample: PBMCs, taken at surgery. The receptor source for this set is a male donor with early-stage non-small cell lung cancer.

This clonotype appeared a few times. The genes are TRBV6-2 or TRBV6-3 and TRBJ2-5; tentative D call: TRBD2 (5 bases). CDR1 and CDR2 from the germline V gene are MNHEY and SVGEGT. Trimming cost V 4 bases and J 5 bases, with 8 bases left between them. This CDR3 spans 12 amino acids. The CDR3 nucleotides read TGTGCCAGCAGTTCAAGGAGGGAGACCCAGTACTTC. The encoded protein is CASSSRRETQYF.

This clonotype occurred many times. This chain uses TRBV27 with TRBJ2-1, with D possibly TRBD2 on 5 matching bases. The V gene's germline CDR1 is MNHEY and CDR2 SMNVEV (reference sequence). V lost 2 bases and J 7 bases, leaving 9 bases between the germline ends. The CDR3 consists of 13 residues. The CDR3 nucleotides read TGTGCCAGCAGTTTAGGACTGGGAAATGAGCAGTTCTTC. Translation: CASSLGLGNEQFF.

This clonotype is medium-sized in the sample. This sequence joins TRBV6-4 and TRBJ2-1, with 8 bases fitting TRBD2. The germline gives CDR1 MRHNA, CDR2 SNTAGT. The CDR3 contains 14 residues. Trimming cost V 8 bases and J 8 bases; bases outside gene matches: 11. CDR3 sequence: CASQEGAGADEQFF. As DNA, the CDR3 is TGTGCCAGCCAGGAGGGAGCGGGAGCCGATGAGCAGTTCTTC.

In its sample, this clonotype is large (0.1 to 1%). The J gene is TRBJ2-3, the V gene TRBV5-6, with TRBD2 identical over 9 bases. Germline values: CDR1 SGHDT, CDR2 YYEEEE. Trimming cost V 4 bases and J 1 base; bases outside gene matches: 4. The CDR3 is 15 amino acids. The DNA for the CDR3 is TGTGCCAGCAGCCGATGGACTAGCGGCACAGATACGCAGTATTTT. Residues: CASSRWTSGTDTQYF.

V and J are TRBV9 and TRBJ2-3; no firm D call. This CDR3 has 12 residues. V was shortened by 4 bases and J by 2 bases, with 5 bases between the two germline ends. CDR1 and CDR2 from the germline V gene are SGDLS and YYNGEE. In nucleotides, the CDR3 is TGTGCCAGCAGCCCCAACACAGATACGCAGTATTTT. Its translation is CASSPNTDTQYF.

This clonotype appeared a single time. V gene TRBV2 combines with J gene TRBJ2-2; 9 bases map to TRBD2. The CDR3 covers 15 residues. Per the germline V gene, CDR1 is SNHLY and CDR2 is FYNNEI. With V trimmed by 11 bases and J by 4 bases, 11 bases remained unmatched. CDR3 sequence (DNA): TGTGCCTGCAAACCGGGACTAGCCTCCACCGGGGAGCTGTTTTTT. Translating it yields CACKPGLASTGELFF.

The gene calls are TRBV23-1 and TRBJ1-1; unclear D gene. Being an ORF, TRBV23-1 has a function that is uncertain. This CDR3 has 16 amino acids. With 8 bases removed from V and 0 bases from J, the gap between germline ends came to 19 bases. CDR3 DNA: TGCGCCAGCTTTTCTCGGGTGATGGTGATGAACACTGAAGCTTTCTTT. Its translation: CASFSRVMVMNTEAFF.

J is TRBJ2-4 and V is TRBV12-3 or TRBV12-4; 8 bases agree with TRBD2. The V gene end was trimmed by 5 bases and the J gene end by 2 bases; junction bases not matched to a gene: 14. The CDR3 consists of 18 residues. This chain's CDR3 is CASSPGGGQDQSKNIQYF. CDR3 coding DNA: TGTGCCAGCAGTCCCGGCGGGGGGCAGGATCAATCCAAAAACATTCAGTACTTC.

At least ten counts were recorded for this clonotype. CDR3 loop: CSVEASGLASTDTQYF. CDR3 nucleotides: TGCAGCGTTGAAGCGAGCGGACTAGCAAGCACAGATACGCAGTATTTT. The V and J genes are TRBV29-1 and TRBJ2-3, with TRBD2 identical over 8 bases. This CDR3 is 16 amino acids long. Germline V CDR1 and CDR2: SQVTM, ANQGSEA. The trim removed 1 base at V and 0 bases at J, leaving 6 bases unmatched.

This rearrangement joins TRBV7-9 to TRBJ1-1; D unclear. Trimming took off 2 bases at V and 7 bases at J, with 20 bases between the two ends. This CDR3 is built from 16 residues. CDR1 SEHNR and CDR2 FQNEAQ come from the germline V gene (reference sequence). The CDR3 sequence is CASSLSWVRPDFEAFF. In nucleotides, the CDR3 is TGTGCCAGCAGCTTATCCTGGGTCAGGCCCGATTTTGAAGCTTTCTTT.

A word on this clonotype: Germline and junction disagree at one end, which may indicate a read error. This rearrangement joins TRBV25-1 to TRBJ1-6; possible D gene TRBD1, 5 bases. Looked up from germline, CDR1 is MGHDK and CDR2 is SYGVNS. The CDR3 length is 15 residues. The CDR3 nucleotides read TGTGCCAGCAGTGCTCCGGGACTTGAGGTTTCACCCCTCCATTTT. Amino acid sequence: CASSAPGLEVSPLHF.

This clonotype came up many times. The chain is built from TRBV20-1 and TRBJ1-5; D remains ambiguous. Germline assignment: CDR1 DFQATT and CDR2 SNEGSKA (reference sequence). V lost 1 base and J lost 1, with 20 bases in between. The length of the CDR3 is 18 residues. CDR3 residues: CSARGGKTGPYSNQPQHF. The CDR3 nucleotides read TGCAGTGCTAGAGGAGGAAAAACCGGGCCGTACAGCAATCAGCCCCAGCATTTT.

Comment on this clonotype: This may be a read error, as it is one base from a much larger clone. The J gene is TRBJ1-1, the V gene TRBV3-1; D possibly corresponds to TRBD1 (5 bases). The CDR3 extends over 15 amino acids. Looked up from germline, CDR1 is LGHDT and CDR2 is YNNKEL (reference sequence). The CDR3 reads CASSQDARIGAVRSF. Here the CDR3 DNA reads TGTGCCAGCAGCCAAGACGCAAGGATCGGGGCAGTGCGCAGTTTT.

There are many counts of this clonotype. CDR3 in DNA: TGCGCCAGCAGCCAAGACCCGCTGCGGGGGTCGGGAGAGACCCAGTACTTC. It encodes CASSQDPLRGSGETQYF. The V and J genes are TRBV4-3 and TRBJ2-5; 7 bases fit TRBD2. The germline V gene has CDR1 LGHNA and CDR2 YSLEER. V shed 0 bases, J shed 4 bases, and the junction held 11 bases outside the gene matches. CDR3 length equals 17 residues.

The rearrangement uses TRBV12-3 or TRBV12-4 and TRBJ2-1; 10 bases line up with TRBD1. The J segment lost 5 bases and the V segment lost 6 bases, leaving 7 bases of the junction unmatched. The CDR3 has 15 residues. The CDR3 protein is CASSRGQGVDNEQFF. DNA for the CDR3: TGTGCCAGCAGCCGCGGACAGGGGGTAGACAATGAGCAGTTCTTC.

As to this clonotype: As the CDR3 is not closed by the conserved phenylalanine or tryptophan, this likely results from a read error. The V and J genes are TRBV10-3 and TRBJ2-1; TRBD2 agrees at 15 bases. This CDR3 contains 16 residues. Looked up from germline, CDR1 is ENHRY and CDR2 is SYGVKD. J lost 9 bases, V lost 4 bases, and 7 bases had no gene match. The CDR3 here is CAISGVPGLAGGEQFS. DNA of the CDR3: TGTGCCATCAGTGGTGTCCCGGGACTAGCGGGAGGTGAGCAGTTCTCC.

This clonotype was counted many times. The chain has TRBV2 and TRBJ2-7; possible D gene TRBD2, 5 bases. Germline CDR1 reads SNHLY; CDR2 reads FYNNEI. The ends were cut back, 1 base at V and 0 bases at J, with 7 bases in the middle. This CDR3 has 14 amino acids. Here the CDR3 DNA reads TGTGCCAGCAGTGAAGGGGAGACCTCCTACGAGCAGTACTTC. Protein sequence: CASSEGETSYEQYF.

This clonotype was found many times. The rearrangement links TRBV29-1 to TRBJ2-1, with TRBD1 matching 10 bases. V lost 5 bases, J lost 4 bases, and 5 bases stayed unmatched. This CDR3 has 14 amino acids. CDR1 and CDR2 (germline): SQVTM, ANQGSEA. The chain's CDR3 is CSVSGTGVYNEQFF. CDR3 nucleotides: TGCAGCGTTTCCGGGACAGGGGTGTACAATGAGCAGTTCTTC.

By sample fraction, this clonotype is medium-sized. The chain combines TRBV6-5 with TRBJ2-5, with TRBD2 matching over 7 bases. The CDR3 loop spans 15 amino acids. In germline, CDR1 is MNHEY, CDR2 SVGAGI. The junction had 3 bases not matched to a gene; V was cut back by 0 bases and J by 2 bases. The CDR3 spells CASSYSGTMQETQYF. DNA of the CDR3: TGTGCCAGCAGTTACTCGGGGACTATGCAAGAGACCCAGTACTTC.